This T cell receptor (beta chain) was recorded in a study of shared clonotypes between healthy human individuals. Comments on this clone: What it binds is not known.

TCRdb keeps only in-frame clones here, not all; method: immunoSEQ multiplex PCR. This table has 1 million to 1.3 million clones, approximately 78% appearing once. General study results and limits: Roughly 4.6% of naive CD4 clonotypes were common to several donors.

This CDR3 contains 14 residues. V gave up 5 bases and J gave up 0 bases, with 7 bases separating them. Germline V lookup: CDR1 SEHNR, CDR2 FQNEAQ (reference sequence). The split of CD4+ cells yielded CD45RA+ naive and CD45RA-negative memory subsets. The chain carries TRBV7-9 and TRBJ2-2; D gene uncertain. This clonotype was sampled from a man aged 18-30 years in good health. Some clones in this sample may be carry-over from other donors' samples. Sequencing was done on a sample of memory CD4+ T cells from PBMCs. As to subset: CD45RA-negative fraction. The CDR3 reads CASSGRTNTGELFF. The DNA of the CDR3 is TGTGCCAGCAGCGGACGGACGAACACCGGGGAGCTGTTTTTT.